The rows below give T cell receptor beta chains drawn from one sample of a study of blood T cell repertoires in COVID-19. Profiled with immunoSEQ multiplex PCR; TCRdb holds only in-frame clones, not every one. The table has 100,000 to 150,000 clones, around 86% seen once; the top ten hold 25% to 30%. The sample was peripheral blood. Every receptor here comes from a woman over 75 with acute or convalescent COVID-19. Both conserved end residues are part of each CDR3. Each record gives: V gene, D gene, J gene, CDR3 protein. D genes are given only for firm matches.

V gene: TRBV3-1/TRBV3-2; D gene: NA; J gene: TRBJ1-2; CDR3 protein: CASSQGQGYTF
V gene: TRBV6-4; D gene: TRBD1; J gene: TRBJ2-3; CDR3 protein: CASSDRLETGTPGDTQYF
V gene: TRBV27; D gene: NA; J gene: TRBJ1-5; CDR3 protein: CASSNRASWPQHF
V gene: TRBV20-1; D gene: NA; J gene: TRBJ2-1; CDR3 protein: CSASRTYNEQFF
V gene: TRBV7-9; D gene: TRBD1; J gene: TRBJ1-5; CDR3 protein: CASSEQGGAQPQHF
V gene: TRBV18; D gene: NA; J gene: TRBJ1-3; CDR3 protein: CASSPQFSGNTIYF
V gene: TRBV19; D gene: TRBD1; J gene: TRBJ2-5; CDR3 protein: CASSRRDRGRETQYF
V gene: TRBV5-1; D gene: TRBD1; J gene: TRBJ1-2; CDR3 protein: CASSSGTGGGYTF
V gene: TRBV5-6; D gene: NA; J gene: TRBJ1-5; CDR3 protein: CASSQVGVGDQPQHF
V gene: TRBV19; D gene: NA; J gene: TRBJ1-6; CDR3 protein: CASSNVRDSPLHF
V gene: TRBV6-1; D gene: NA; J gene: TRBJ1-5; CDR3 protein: CASSEAAGYSNQPQHF
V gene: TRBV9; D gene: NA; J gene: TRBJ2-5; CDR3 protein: CASSAGTPNPQETQYF
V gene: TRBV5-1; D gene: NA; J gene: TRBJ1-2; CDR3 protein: CASSPPFQVGGYTF
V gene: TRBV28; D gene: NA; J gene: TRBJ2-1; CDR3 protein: CASSLVHYEQFF
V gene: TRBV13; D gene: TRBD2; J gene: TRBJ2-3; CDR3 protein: CASSWAAGGRAQYF
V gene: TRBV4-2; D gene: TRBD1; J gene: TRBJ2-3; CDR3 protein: CASSQDRQGVGTDTQYF
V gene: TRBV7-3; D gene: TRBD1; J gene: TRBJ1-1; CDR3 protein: CASSAGGTAEAFF
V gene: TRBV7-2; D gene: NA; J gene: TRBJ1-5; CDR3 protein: CASSLALNQPQHF
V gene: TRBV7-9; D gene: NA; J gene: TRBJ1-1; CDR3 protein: CASSLNSLNTEAFF
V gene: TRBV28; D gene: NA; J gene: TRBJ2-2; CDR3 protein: CASLQANTGELFF
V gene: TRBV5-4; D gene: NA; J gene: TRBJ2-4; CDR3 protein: CASRQGGGESSIQYF
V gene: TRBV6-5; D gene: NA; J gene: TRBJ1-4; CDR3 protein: CASSYRGIGEKLFF
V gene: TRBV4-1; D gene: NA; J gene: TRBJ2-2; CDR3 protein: CASSQADSQELFF
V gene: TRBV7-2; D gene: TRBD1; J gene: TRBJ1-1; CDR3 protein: CASSLDRGFEAFF
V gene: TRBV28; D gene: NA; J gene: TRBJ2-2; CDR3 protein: CASRTGNTGELFF
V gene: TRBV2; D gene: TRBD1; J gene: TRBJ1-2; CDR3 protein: CASSGDRGGYTF
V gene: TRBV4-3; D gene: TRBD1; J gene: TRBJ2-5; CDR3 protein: CASSQGGTGGVETQYF
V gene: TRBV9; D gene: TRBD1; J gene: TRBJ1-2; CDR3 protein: CASSREGTAPYYGYTF
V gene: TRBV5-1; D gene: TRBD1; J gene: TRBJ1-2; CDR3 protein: CASSWGTAANGYTF
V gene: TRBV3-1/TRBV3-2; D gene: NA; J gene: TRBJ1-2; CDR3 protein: CASSQDWTAYGYTF
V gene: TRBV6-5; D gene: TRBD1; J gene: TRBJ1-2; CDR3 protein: CASRKQGDGYGYTF
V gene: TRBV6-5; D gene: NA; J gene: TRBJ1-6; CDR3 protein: CASSYSDSYNSPLHF
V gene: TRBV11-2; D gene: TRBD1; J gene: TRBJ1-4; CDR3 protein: CASSLGVGTGTNEKLFF
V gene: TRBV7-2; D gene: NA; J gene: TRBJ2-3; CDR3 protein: CASSSYGDTQYF
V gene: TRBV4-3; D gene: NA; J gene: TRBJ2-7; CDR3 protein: CASSQDPPSVSYEQYF
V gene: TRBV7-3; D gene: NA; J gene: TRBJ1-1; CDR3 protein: CASSYQQGAEAFF
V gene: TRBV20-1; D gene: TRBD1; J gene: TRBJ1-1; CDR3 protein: CSASSLRFTGASGSTEAFF
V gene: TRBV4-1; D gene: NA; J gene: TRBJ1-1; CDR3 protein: CASSQPHGGNTEAFF
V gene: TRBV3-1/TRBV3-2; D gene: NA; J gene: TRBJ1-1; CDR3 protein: CASSQTGITEAFF
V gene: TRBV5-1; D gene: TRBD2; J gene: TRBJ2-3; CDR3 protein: CASSRRGGSTDTQYF
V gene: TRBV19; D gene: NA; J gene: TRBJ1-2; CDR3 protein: CASSPGGTYGYTF
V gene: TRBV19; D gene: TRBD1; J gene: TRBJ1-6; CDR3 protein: CASSRQGGYSPLHF
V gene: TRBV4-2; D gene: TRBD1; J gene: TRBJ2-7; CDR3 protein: CASSQQWGQVAYEQYF
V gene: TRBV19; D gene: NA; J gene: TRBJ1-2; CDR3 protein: CASNGPNYGYTF
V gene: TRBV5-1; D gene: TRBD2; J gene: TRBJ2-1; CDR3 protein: CASSRAGDNAEQFF
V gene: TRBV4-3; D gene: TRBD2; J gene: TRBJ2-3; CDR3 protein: CASSQEGLAGGLTDTQYF
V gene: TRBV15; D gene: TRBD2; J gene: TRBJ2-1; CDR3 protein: CATSRGVSGVSYNEQFF
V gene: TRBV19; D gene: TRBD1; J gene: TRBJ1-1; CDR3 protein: CASKRTGLLRF
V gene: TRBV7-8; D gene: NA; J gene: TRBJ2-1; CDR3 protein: CASSSTGRDRRWTSEQFF
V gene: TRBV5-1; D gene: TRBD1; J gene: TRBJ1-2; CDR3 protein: CASSLVGQFYTF
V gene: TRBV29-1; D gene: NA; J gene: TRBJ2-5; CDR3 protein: CSVYSEGETQYF
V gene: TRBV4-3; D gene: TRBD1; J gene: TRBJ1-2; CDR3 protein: CASSGQGGYGYTF
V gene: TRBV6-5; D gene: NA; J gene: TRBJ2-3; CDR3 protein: CASSYSSRWADTQYF
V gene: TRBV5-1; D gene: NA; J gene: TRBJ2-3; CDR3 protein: CASSGGTPDTQYF
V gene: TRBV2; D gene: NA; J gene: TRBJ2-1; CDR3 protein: CASSENGSYNEQFF
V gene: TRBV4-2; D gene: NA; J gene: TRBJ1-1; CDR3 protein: CASSQDPAGLNTEAFF
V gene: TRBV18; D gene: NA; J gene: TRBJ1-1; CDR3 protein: CASSPQEGSVTEAFF
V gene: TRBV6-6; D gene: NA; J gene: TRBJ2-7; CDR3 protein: CASSLQENPYEQYF
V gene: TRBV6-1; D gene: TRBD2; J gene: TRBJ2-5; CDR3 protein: CASSEVWGLAGGQGRETQYF